In this sample, the clone carrying this T cell receptor (beta chain) turned up many times. The data belong to a study of Graves' ophthalmopathy and Graves' hyperthyroidism. The CDR3 contains 14 residues. V was cut by 0 bases and J by 1 base, with 6 bases left in between. Germline loops: CDR1 SGHTA, CDR2 FQGNSA. Amplified material comprised TCR beta CDR3 regions derived from RNA transcripts. In the first round, RT-PCR was carried out with HTBI primers, and a multiplex PCR formed the second round. In TCRdb, the multiplex PCR reads were re-called with MiXCR into one record per CDR3 protein. The repertoire holds about 210,000 distinct CDR3 sequences, with just under 30% as singletons.

This chain joins TRBV7-2 and TRBJ2-5; D unresolved. The sequence derives from a man aged 50 to 59 with Graves' ophthalmopathy. Source material: peripheral blood. CDR3 DNA sequence: TGTGCCAGCAGCTTAGCCAGGTTCCAAGAGACCCAGTACTTC. Protein: CASSLARFQETQYF.